The 15 T cell receptor beta chains listed next were all sequenced from one sample in a study of vaccination effects on CD4 cells after COVID-19. Assay used: immunoSEQ multiplex PCR; TCRdb lists only in-frame clones, some missing. Here the sample spans about 33,000 clones, 55% to 75% being singletons. In the ViraFEST assay, antigen-specific CD4+ clonotypes were identified by expansion after peptide-pool stimulation. Following 10 days of culture, CD4+ T cells were isolated. Everyone in the study got two shots of either the BNT162b2 or mRNA-1273 vaccine. These TCRs' antigens remain unknown. Sequenced here: CD4+ T cells from PBMCs cultured with HCoV-229E spike peptides, sampled after COVID-19 vaccination. The source of these receptors is a human donor who received a COVID-19 vaccine.

The chain recombines TRBV3-1 (or the pseudogene TRBV3-2) with TRBJ2-1, with 11 bases lining up with TRBD2. Germline assignment: CDR1 LGHDT and CDR2 YNNKEL (reference sequence). This CDR3 is 19 amino acids long. V shed 4 bases, J shed 10 bases, and the junction held 21 bases outside the gene matches. CDR3 protein: CASSRRPPVLAGALGEQFF. CDR3 DNA: TGTGCCAGCAGCCGGAGGCCTCCGGTACTAGCGGGAGCTTTGGGAGAGCAGTTCTTC.

The V call is TRBV5-1, the J call TRBJ1-2, with D maybe TRBD1 (5 bases). Per the germline V gene, CDR1 is SGHRS and CDR2 is YFSETQ. Trimming cost V 4 bases and J 5 bases, with 15 bases left between them. This CDR3 has 14 residues. CDR3 protein: CASSLTAGRYGYTF. DNA of the CDR3: TGCGCCAGCAGCCTGACAGCCGGAAGATATGGCTACACCTTC.

This clone occurred once. J is TRBJ2-4 and V is TRBV19; the match to TRBD1 covers 11 bases. Germline V gene lookup returns CDR1 LNHDA and CDR2 SQIVND (reference sequence). CDR3 length: 16 amino acids. With V trimmed by 3 bases and J by 5 bases, 6 bases remained unmatched. CDR3 DNA sequence: TGTGCCAGTAGTATCGGGACAGGGGGAGGTGAAAACATTCAGTACTTC. This translates into CASSIGTGGGENIQYF.

V gene TRBV9 combines with J gene TRBJ1-1; D is undetermined. V lost 1 base and J 3 bases, leaving 7 bases between the germline ends. Per the germline V gene, CDR1 is SGDLS and CDR2 is YYNGEE. The CDR3 totals 13 residues. The CDR3 sequence is CASSVRADTEAFF. The CDR3 region has the DNA TGTGCCAGCAGCGTAAGGGCGGACACTGAAGCTTTCTTT.

The chain employs TRBV6-5 and TRBJ2-3; tentatively, D is TRBD2 (5 bases). V lost 5 bases to trimming and J lost 0 bases, with 12 bases between them. The CDR3 is 15 residues long. The germline V gene encodes CDR1 MNHEY and CDR2 SVGAGI. The CDR3 protein is CASSRTRPSTDTQYF. The CDR3 DNA follows: TGTGCCAGCAGTCGCACTAGGCCGAGCACAGATACGCAGTATTTT.

CDR3: CASSPDRDEQFF. The CDR3 nucleotides are TGTGCCAGCAGTCCCGACAGGGATGAGCAGTTCTTC. The chain joins TRBV6-5 to TRBJ2-1; 7 bases line up with TRBD1. The CDR3 spans 12 residues. V was clipped by 5 bases and J by 8 bases; unmatched bases: 3. Per the germline V gene, CDR1 is MNHEY and CDR2 is SVGAGI.

The CDR3 DNA is TGTGCCAGCGCCCCCGGGGTCACTGAAGCTTTCTTT. This encodes CASAPGVTEAFF. The genes are TRBV2 and TRBJ1-1; no clear D gene. With 8 bases removed from V and 4 bases from J, the gap between germline ends came to 11 bases. This CDR3 spans 12 amino acids. Germline V gives CDR1 SNHLY, CDR2 FYNNEI.

The chain joins TRBV12-5 to TRBJ2-6; no clear D. V was clipped by 0 bases and J by 0 bases, with 18 bases between them. This CDR3 region has 20 residues. Germline CDR1 is LGHNT and CDR2 is FRNRAP. Here the CDR3 reads CASGLVPGPRLVSGANVLTF. The CDR3 bases are TGTGCTAGTGGTTTGGTCCCCGGCCCCAGGTTAGTCTCTGGGGCCAACGTCCTGACTTTC.

This rearrangement joins TRBV10-3 to TRBJ1-5; D gene ambiguous. This CDR3 is built from 12 residues. The germline V and J ends were trimmed by 7 bases and 7 bases, with 11 bases remaining between them. Germline CDR1 ENHRY, CDR2 SYGVKD. The CDR3 protein is CAINSAGQPQHF. The CDR3 DNA is TGTGCCATCAACTCTGCTGGGCAGCCCCAGCATTTT.

The V call is TRBV19, the J call TRBJ1-5; D remains unclear. The germline V and J ends were trimmed by 3 bases and 0 bases, with 12 bases remaining between them. The CDR3 sequence is 16 residues long. Germline V gene sequence: CDR1 LNHDA, CDR2 SQIVND (reference sequence). CDR3 region: CASSIDRGNSNQPQHF. The CDR3 coding sequence is TGTGCCAGTAGTATTGATAGAGGGAATAGCAATCAGCCCCAGCATTTT.

This clone was recorded only once. The chain carries TRBV5-6 and TRBJ2-3; 8 bases agree with TRBD2. The CDR3 is made up of 16 amino acids. The V gene end was trimmed by 3 bases and the J gene end by 1 base; junction bases not matched to a gene: 7. Germline V gives CDR1 SGHDT, CDR2 YYEEEE. The CDR3 bases are TGTGCCAGCAGCTCCCTCGCGCGGGGGGGCACAGATACGCAGTATTTT. The encoded protein is CASSSLARGGTDTQYF.

This clone was seen a handful of times. CDR3 loop: CASSAISDTQYF. The CDR3 DNA reads as TGTGCCAGCAGTGCCATCTCGGATACGCAGTATTTT. V is TRBV6-4 and J is TRBJ2-3; D uncertain. CDR3 size: 12 residues. Germline V gene data show CDR1 as MRHNA and CDR2 as SNTAGT. The V gene lost 4 bases and the J gene lost 6 bases, with 8 bases spanning the gap.

This clone was seen more than once but under ten times. CDR3 sequence (DNA): TGTGCCAGTACCTCGGACAGGTTCTACAATGAGCAGTTCTTC. It encodes CASTSDRFYNEQFF. V usage is TRBV19 and J usage is TRBJ2-1, with TRBD1 identical over 7 bases. Germline trimming cut 7 bases from V and 3 bases from J; bases unmatched to any gene: 6. Germline-derived CDR1 and CDR2 are LNHDA and SQIVND (reference sequence). The CDR3 length is 14 residues.

For the CDR3, the DNA is TGTGCCAGCACCACACAGACCTACAATGAGCAGTTCTTC. This codes for CASTTQTYNEQFF. The genes are TRBV18 and TRBJ2-1, with unresolved D. There are 13 residues in the CDR3. Germline V gene lookup returns CDR1 KGHSH and CDR2 LQKENI. V lost 8 bases to trimming and J lost 2 bases, with 10 bases between them.

The chain employs TRBV19 and TRBJ1-1; a weak D match, TRBD1 (5 bases). CDR3 length: 15 residues. Germline V gene lookup returns CDR1 LNHDA and CDR2 SQIVND (reference sequence). V gave up 3 bases and J gave up 3 bases, with 14 bases separating them. CDR3 amino acids: CASSMALRGDTEAFF. In DNA, the CDR3 is TGTGCCAGTAGTATGGCGCTAAGGGGTGACACTGAAGCTTTCTTT. Drawing the rest from reference TRBV19 and TRBJ1-1, the complete variable domain is DGGITQSPKYLFRKEGQNVTLSCEQNLNHDAMYWYRQDPGQGLRLIYYSQIVNDFQKGDIAEGYSVSREKKESFPLTVTSAQKNPTAFYLCASSMALRGDTEAFFGQGTRLTVV.